This T cell receptor beta chain was recorded in a study of shared clonotypes between healthy human individuals. CDR3 length: 15 amino acids. Germline V gene data show CDR1 as SQVTM and CDR2 as ANQGSEA. Germline trimming cut 4 bases from V and 4 bases from J; bases unmatched to any gene: 11. Method: immunoSEQ multiplex PCR; TCRdb's copy keeps in-frame clones and lacks some. The data show roughly 2.4 million clones, 95% seen once. The material sequenced was naive CD4+ T cells sorted from blood. This sample's subset: CD45RA+ positively selected. The chain uses TRBV29-1 and TRBJ2-5; 8 bases agree with TRBD1. The receptor's source is a man aged 18 to 29 in good health. CDR3 coding DNA: TGCAGCGTTGCCCCTTCTACAGGGGGTGCAGAGACCCAGTACTTC. Its protein is CSVAPSTGGAETQYF. Filled out from reference TRBV29-1 and TRBJ2-5, the complete variable domain reads SAVISQKPSRDICQRGTSLTIQCQVDSQVTMMFWYRQQPGQSLTLIATANQGSEATYESGFVIDKFPISRPNLTFSTLTVSNMSPEDSSIYLCSVAPSTGGAETQYFGPGTRLLVL.